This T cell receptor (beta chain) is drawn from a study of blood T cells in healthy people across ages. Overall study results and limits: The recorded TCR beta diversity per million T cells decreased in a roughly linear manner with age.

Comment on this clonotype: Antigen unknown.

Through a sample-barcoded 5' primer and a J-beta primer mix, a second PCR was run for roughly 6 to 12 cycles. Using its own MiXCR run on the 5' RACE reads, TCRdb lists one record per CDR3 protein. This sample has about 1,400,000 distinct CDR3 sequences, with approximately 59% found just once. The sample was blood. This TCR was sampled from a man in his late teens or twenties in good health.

As DNA, the CDR3 is TGCGCCAGCAGCCAACAGCAGGGTGTGTGGGACACTGAAGCTTTCTTT. Protein sequence: CASSQQQGVWDTEAFF. This chain uses TRBV4-1 with TRBJ1-1; a possible D gene is TRBD1 (5 bases). Per germline, CDR1 MGHRA and CDR2 YSYEKL. Trimming stripped 2 bases from V and 3 bases from J, with 16 bases between. The CDR3 has 16 residues.